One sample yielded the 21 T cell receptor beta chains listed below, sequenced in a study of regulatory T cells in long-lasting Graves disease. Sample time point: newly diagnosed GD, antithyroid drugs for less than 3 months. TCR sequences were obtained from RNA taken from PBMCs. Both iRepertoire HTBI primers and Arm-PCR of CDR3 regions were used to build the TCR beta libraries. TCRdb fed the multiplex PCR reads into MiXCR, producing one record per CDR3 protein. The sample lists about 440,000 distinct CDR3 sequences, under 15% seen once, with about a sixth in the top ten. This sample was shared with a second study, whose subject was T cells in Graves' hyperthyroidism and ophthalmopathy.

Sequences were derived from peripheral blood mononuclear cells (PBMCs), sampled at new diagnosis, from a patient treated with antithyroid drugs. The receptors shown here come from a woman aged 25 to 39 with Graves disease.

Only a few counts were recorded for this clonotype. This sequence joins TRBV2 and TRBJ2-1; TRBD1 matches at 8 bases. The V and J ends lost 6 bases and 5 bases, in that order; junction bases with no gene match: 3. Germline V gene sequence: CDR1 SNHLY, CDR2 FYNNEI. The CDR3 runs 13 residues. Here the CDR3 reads CASRGTGNNEQFF. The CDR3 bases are TGTGCCAGCAGAGGGACAGGCAACAATGAGCAGTTCTTC.

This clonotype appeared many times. The CDR3 loop reads CASSPQGTIAYEQYF. The CDR3 DNA is TGTGCCAGCAGTCCCCAGGGGACTATAGCCTACGAGCAGTACTTC. The V call is TRBV12-3 or TRBV12-4, the J call TRBJ2-7, with a possible D match to TRBD2 (7 bases). V was cut by 5 bases and J by 2 bases, with 16 bases left in between. CDR3 length: 15 amino acids.

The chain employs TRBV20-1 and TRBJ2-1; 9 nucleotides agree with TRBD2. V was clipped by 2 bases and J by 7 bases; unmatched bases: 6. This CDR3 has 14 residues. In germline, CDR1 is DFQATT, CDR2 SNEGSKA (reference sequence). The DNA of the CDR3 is TGCAGTGCTAGAAGGTTAGCGGGGGCAAATGAGCAGTTCTTC. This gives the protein CSARRLAGANEQFF.

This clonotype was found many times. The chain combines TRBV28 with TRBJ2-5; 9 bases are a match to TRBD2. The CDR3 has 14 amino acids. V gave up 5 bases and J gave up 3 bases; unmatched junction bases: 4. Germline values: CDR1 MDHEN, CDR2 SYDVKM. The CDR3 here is CASSLAGSEETQYF. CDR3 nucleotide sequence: TGTGCCAGCAGTCTAGCGGGGTCTGAAGAGACCCAGTACTTC.

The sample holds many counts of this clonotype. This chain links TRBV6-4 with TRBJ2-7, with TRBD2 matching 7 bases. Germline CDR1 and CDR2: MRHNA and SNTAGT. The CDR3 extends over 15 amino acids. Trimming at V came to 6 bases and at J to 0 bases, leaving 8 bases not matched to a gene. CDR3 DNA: TGTGCCAGCAGGAAGAGCGGGGCAAGCTCCTACGAGCAGTACTTC. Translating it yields CASRKSGASSYEQYF.

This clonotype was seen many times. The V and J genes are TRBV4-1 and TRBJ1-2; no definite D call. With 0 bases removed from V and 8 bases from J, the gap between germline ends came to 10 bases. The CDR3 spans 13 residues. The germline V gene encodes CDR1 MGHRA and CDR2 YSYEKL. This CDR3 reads CASSQDYPEGYTF. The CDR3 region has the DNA TGCGCCAGCAGCCAAGATTACCCAGAGGGCTACACCTTC.

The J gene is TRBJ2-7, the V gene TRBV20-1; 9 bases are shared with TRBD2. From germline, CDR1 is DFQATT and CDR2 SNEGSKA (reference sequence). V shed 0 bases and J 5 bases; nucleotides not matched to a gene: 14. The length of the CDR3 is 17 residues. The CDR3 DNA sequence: TGCAGTGCTAGAGATAAAGGCCGGCTAGCGGGACTTAACGAGCAGTACTTC. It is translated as CSARDKGRLAGLNEQYF.

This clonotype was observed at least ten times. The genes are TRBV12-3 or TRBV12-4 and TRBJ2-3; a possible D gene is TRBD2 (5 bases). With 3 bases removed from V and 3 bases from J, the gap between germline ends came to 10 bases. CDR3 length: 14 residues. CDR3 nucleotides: TGTGCCAGCAGTTTCGAGGACTGGACAGATACGCAGTATTTT. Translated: CASSFEDWTDTQYF.

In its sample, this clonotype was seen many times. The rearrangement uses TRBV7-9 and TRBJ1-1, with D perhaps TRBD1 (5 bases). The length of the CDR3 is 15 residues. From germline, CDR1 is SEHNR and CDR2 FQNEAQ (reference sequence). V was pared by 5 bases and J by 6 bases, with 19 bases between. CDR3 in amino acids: CASSPYSPGGAEAFF. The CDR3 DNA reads TGTGCCAGCAGCCCATACTCCCCCGGGGGTGCTGAAGCTTTCTTT.

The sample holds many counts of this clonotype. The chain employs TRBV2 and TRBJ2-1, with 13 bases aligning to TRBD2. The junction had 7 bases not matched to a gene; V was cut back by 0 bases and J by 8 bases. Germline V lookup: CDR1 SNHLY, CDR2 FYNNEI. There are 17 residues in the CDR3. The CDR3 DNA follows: TGTGCCAGCAGTGAAGCGTGGACTAGCGGGAGTAGAGATGAGCAGTTCTTC. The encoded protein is CASSEAWTSGSRDEQFF.

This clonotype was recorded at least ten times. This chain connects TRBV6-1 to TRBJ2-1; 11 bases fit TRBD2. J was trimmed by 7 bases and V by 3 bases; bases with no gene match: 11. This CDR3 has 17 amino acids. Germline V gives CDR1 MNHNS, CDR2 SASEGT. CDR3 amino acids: CASSEFRASGRSNEQFF. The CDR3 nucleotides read TGTGCCAGCAGTGAGTTTAGGGCTAGCGGGAGGAGTAATGAGCAGTTCTTC.

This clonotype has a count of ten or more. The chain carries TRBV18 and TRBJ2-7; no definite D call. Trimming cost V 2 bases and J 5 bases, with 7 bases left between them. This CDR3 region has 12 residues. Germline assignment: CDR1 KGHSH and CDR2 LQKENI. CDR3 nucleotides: TGTGCCAGCTCACCAGGGTCCGACGAGCAGTACTTC. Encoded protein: CASSPGSDEQYF.

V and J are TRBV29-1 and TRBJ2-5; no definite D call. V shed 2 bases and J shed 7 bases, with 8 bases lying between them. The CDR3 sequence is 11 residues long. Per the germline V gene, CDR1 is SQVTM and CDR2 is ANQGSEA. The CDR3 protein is CSVELVGTQYF. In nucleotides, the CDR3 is TGCAGCGTTGAACTAGTGGGGACCCAGTACTTC.

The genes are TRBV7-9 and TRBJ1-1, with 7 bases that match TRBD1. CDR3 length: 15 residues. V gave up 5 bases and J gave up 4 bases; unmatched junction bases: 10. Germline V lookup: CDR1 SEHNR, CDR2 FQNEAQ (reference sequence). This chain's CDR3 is CASSGPGGTGTEAFF. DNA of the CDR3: TGTGCCAGCAGCGGGCCAGGGGGTACGGGCACTGAAGCTTTCTTT.

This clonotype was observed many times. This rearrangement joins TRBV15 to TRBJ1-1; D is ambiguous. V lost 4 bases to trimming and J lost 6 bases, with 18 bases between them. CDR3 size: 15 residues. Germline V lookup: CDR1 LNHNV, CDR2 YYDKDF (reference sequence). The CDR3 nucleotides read TGTGCCACCAGCACCCGCCATACCAGTGGCGCTGAAGCTTTCTTT. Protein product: CATSTRHTSGAEAFF.

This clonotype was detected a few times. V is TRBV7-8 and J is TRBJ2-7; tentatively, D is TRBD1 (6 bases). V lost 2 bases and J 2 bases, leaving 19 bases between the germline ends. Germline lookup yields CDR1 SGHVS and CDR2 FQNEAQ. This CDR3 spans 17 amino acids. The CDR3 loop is CASSLTGPHKGAYEQYF. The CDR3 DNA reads TGTGCCAGCAGCTTAACGGGACCGCACAAGGGGGCCTACGAGCAGTACTTC.

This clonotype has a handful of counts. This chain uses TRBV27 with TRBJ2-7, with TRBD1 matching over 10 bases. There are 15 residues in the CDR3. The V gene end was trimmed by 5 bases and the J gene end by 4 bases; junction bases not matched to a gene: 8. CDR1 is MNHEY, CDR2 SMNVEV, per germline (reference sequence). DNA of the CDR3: TGTGCCAGCAGTCCCGGGACAGGGGTAGGATACGAGCAGTACTTC. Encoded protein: CASSPGTGVGYEQYF.

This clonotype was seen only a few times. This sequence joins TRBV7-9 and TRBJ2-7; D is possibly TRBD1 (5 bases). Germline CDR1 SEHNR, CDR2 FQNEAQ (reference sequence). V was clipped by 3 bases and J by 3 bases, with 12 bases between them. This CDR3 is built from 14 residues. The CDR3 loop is CASSFLGAGYEQYF. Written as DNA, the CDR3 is TGTGCCAGCAGCTTCTTAGGGGCCGGCTACGAGCAGTACTTC.

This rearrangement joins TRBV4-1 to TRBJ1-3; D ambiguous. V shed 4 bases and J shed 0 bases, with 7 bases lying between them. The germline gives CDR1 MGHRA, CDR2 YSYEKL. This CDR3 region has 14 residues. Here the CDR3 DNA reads TGCGCCAGCAGCCTCCCCCGCTCTGGAAACACCATATATTTT. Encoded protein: CASSLPRSGNTIYF.

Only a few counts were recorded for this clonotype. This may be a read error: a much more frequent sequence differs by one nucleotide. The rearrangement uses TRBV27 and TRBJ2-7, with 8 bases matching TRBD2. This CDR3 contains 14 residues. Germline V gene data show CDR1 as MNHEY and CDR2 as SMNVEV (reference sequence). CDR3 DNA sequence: TGTGCCAGCAGTACTAGTCCGGGAGGGTACGAGCAGCACTTC. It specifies CASSTSPGGYEQHF.

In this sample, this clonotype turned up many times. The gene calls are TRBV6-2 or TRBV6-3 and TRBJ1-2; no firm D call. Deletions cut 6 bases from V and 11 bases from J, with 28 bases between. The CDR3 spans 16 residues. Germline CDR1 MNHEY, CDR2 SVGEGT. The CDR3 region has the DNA TGTGCCAGCAGCTCCAACCCAAGCCAAAGGGCGCTCCTTTACACCTTC. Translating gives CASSSNPSQRALLYTF.